A single sample is the source of the 24 T cell receptor beta chains below, sequenced in a study of CD8 T cells in Susac syndrome. Random hexamers were used to reverse transcribe the RNA input (about 0.5 to 1 ug). One entry per CDR3 protein, called by TCRdb with MiXCR from the immunoSEQ multiplex PCR reads. Of roughly 200,000 distinct CDR3 sequences detected, approximately 94% appear once; the ten largest clones hold 0.1%. The material sequenced was CD4+ T cells from PBMCs. The origin of the receptors is a human donor in good health.

This clonotype was seen just once. The genes are TRBV7-2 and TRBJ1-5; D is uncertain. The CDR3 is 15 residues long. Looked up from germline, CDR1 is SGHTA and CDR2 is FQGNSA. The V gene lost 1 base and the J gene lost 4 bases, with 11 bases spanning the gap. DNA for the CDR3: TGTGCCAGCAGCTTAGAAGCACAGAGGAATCAGCCCCAGCATTTT. Translation gives CASSLEAQRNQPQHF.

The rearrangement links TRBV20-1 to TRBJ2-3; D might be TRBD1 (6 bases). Looked up from germline, CDR1 is DFQATT and CDR2 is SNEGSKA (reference sequence). The V end was cut by 4 bases, the J end by 2 bases, with 25 bases between. There are 18 residues in the CDR3. The CDR3 coding sequence is TGCAGTGCTACGAAATATCCCCGGACAGTAAGCAACACAGATACGCAGTATTTT. Protein sequence: CSATKYPRTVSNTDTQYF.

In its sample, this clonotype was seen once. V usage is TRBV28 and J usage is TRBJ2-3; the D is unclear. Germline V gives CDR1 MDHEN, CDR2 SYDVKM. Trimming left V 5 bases short and J 3 bases short, with 9 bases between. This CDR3 is 13 amino acids long. CDR3 sequence reads: CASSPPVTDTQYF. The CDR3, as DNA: TGTGCCAGCAGTCCACCGGTGACAGATACGCAGTATTTT.

This clonotype came up once. This chain joins TRBV4-3 and TRBJ2-7, with D tentatively TRBD2 (6 bases). The CDR3 is made up of 16 amino acids. V was clipped by 0 bases and J by 2 bases, with 14 bases between them. Germline V CDR1 and CDR2: LGHNA, YSLEER. DNA for the CDR3: TGCGCCAGCAGCCAAGATGTACGGGGACTCACCTACGAGCAGTACTTC. This gives the protein CASSQDVRGLTYEQYF.

The rearrangement links TRBV7-9 to TRBJ2-7, with 15 bases fitting TRBD2. With V trimmed by 5 bases and J by 5 bases, 4 bases remained unmatched. The CDR3 totals 15 residues. Germline V lookup: CDR1 SEHNR, CDR2 FQNEAQ (reference sequence). The CDR3 bases are TGTGCCAGCAGCCAAGGACTAGCGGGAGGGGACGAGCAGTACTTC. This gives the protein CASSQGLAGGDEQYF.

In its sample, this clonotype was seen once. The chain joins TRBV4-3 to TRBJ2-2; 9 nucleotides line up with TRBD1. Trimming at V came to 1 base and at J to 4 bases, leaving 4 bases not matched to a gene. The CDR3 is 16 residues long. In germline, CDR1 is LGHNA, CDR2 YSLEER. The CDR3 region has the DNA TGCGCCAGCAGCCAAGTGATGACAGGGGGCACCGGGGAGCTGTTTTTT. Protein sequence: CASSQVMTGGTGELFF.

V gene TRBV6-2 or TRBV6-3 combines with J gene TRBJ1-5, with D tentatively TRBD1 (5 bases). V lost 7 bases, J lost 5 bases, and 9 bases lay in between. Germline assignment: CDR1 MNHEY and CDR2 SVGEGT. CDR3 length: 12 amino acids. Here the CDR3 DNA reads TGTGCCAGCAAAGACAGTTATCAGCCCCAGCATTTT. Encoded protein: CASKDSYQPQHF.

The chain recombines TRBV5-1 with TRBJ2-7; 10 nucleotides match TRBD2. From germline, CDR1 is SGHRS and CDR2 YFSETQ. This CDR3 is 15 amino acids long. V shed 0 bases, J shed 2 bases, and the junction held 2 bases outside the gene matches. The CDR3 region is CASSLGTSGTYEQYF. CDR3 nucleotide sequence: TGCGCCAGCAGCTTGGGGACTAGCGGAACCTACGAGCAGTACTTC.

The chain has TRBV28 and TRBJ2-7, with 7 bases aligning to TRBD2. V shed 6 bases and J 0 bases; nucleotides not matched to a gene: 2. This CDR3 spans 13 amino acids. CDR1 is MDHEN, CDR2 SYDVKM, per germline. CDR3 protein: CASRSGASYEQYF. CDR3 DNA sequence: TGTGCCAGCAGAAGCGGGGCCTCCTACGAGCAGTACTTC.

This rearrangement joins TRBV7-9 to TRBJ2-7, with 10 bases matching TRBD1. CDR3 length equals 15 residues. J was trimmed by 4 bases and V by 5 bases; bases with no gene match: 8. Looked up from germline, CDR1 is SEHNR and CDR2 is FQNEAQ (reference sequence). This chain's CDR3 is CASSIGQGVVYEQYF. CDR3 bases: TGTGCCAGCAGCATAGGACAGGGGGTTGTGTACGAGCAGTACTTC.

The chain uses TRBV29-1 and TRBJ2-1, with 9 nucleotides matching TRBD2. The germline gives CDR1 SQVTM, CDR2 ANQGSEA. The CDR3 has 14 amino acids. V gave up 4 bases and J gave up 4 bases; unmatched junction bases: 5. The CDR3 reads CSVVPSGTYNEQFF. CDR3 DNA: TGCAGCGTTGTCCCTAGCGGGACATACAATGAGCAGTTCTTC.

V is TRBV9 and J is TRBJ2-7, with 7 nucleotides matching TRBD1. V lost 4 bases to trimming and J lost 2 bases; unmatched junction nucleotides: 6. From germline, CDR1 is SGDLS and CDR2 YYNGEE. The CDR3 runs to 14 residues. Written as DNA, the CDR3 is TGTGCCAGCAGCCCAGCCGGGACAGCCTACGAGCAGTACTTC. This gives the protein CASSPAGTAYEQYF.

The count of this clonotype is one. The rearrangement links TRBV29-1 to TRBJ2-7, with TRBD2 matching over 15 bases. This CDR3 contains 15 residues. With 5 bases clipped from V and 5 bases from J, the junction kept 7 bases outside the gene matches. Germline-derived CDR1 and CDR2 are SQVTM and ANQGSEA. The DNA of the CDR3 is TGCAGCGTTCGACGTGGACTAGCGGGAGGGAACGAGCAGTACTTC. Protein product: CSVRRGLAGGNEQYF.

The V and J genes are TRBV20-1 and TRBJ2-3; D is possibly TRBD2 (5 bases). The CDR3 spans 12 residues. The V end was cut by 6 bases, the J end by 3 bases, with 10 bases between. The germline V gene encodes CDR1 DFQATT and CDR2 SNEGSKA (reference sequence). CDR3 coding DNA: TGCAGTGCCCCGGACTCAACAGATACGCAGTATTTT. Its translation: CSAPDSTDTQYF.

The V and J genes are TRBV7-9 and TRBJ2-4, with 9 bases aligning to TRBD1. Germline values: CDR1 SEHNR, CDR2 FQNEAQ (reference sequence). V was clipped by 3 bases and J by 4 bases; unmatched bases: 1. The CDR3 loop spans 14 amino acids. CDR3 DNA sequence: TGTGCCAGCAGCTTCGGGACAGGGAAAAACATTCAGTACTTC. It encodes CASSFGTGKNIQYF.

The rearrangement uses TRBV9 and TRBJ1-5; D ambiguous. Germline-derived CDR1 and CDR2 are SGDLS and YYNGEE. The CDR3 consists of 14 residues. With 4 bases removed from V and 0 bases from J, the gap between germline ends came to 8 bases. This CDR3 reads CASSRMNSNQPQHF. As DNA, the CDR3 is TGTGCCAGCAGCAGGATGAATAGCAATCAGCCCCAGCATTTT.

The rearrangement links TRBV7-9 to TRBJ1-1, with D perhaps matching TRBD1 (6 bases). CDR1 is SEHNR and CDR2 is FQNEAQ in the germline V gene (reference sequence). Deletions cut 1 base from V and 1 base from J, with 10 bases between. The CDR3 runs to 15 residues. CDR3 amino acids: CASSLVGGGNTEAFF. The CDR3 nucleotides read TGTGCCAGCAGCTTAGTAGGGGGTGGGAACACTGAAGCTTTCTTT.

The V gene is TRBV4-3, the J gene TRBJ2-3, with 11 bases aligning to TRBD2. Germline trimming cut 3 bases from V and 4 bases from J; bases unmatched to any gene: 6. From germline, CDR1 is LGHNA and CDR2 YSLEER. The CDR3 has 16 residues. This CDR3 reads CASSQSGLAEADTQYF. CDR3 DNA: TGCGCCAGCAGCCAGTCGGGACTAGCGGAGGCAGATACGCAGTATTTT.

The chain is built from TRBV9 and TRBJ2-3; TRBD2 aligns across 8 bases. From germline, CDR1 is SGDLS and CDR2 YYNGEE. The CDR3 sequence is 20 residues long. V lost 4 bases, J lost 4 bases, and 23 bases stayed unmatched. The CDR3 DNA reads TGTGCCAGCAGCCCCACTGGGGGCGGGAGGAGTAGCGTTTTCGCAGATACGCAGTATTTT. This codes for CASSPTGGGRSSVFADTQYF.

V gene TRBV2 combines with J gene TRBJ2-5; TRBD2 might be the D (6 bases). Germline V gene lookup returns CDR1 SNHLY and CDR2 FYNNEI. This CDR3 has 13 amino acids. Trimming shortened V by 7 bases and J by 5 bases, and 14 bases separated the two germline ends. CDR3 region: CASNRELWETQYF. Written as DNA, the CDR3 is TGTGCCAGCAACCGGGAGCTCTGGGAGACCCAGTACTTC.

Regarding this clonotype: One end of the junction varies from germline; a read error may be responsible. This rearrangement joins TRBV27 to TRBJ2-7, with 7 bases fitting TRBD1. This CDR3 is built from 11 residues. The V gene's germline CDR1 is MNHEY and CDR2 SMNVEV (reference sequence). The CDR3 DNA is TGTGCCAGCATGAACCCGGGACAGCCCGTATTC. Its protein product is CASMNPGQPVF.

The chain joins TRBV28 to TRBJ2-1; maybe TRBD2 (6 bases). The CDR3 covers 12 residues. Trimming pared 10 bases from V and 9 bases from J, leaving 16 bases between. From germline, CDR1 is MDHEN and CDR2 SYDVKM. The CDR3 here is CATSGTEFEQFF. The CDR3 DNA follows: TGTGCCACCTCCGGGACTGAATTTGAGCAGTTCTTC.

This clonotype appeared once. The chain is built from TRBV5-4 and TRBJ2-3, with D unclear. Germline loops: CDR1 SGHNT, CDR2 YYREEE (reference sequence). The CDR3 extends over 15 amino acids. The V gene lost 0 bases and the J gene lost 1 base, with 9 bases spanning the gap. As DNA, the CDR3 is TGTGCCAGCAGCTTGGCAGGCGTCCGCACAGATACGCAGTATTTT. Protein product: CASSLAGVRTDTQYF.

The chain links TRBV30 to TRBJ1-1; weak D call: TRBD1 (6 bases). V lost 8 bases, J lost 2 bases, and 15 bases lay in between. Germline V gene lookup returns CDR1 GTSNPN and CDR2 SVGIG (reference sequence). The CDR3 spans 13 residues. DNA of the CDR3: TGTGCCGGGAAAACAGGGAGAAACACTGAAGCTTTCTTT. This encodes CAGKTGRNTEAFF.